Below are 18 T cell receptor beta chains sequenced from a single sample in a study of long-term antiretroviral therapy in people with HIV. Researchers report immunoSEQ v3.0 was run at survey level. Method: immunoSEQ multiplex PCR; TCRdb's copy keeps in-frame clones and lacks some. The data show more than 10,000 clones, nearly 85% seen once. The specimen was unsorted PBMCs, collected 3.4 years after starting antiretroviral therapy. Receptors originate from a man aged 40-49 years with HIV.

Of note for this clone: Other DNA sequences from this sample encode an identical CDR3 as well. The V gene is TRBV7-9, the J gene TRBJ2-5; TRBD1 might be the D (5 bases). V was shortened by 3 bases and J by 1 base, with 9 bases between the two germline ends. Germline V gene data show CDR1 as SEHNR and CDR2 as FQNEAQ (reference sequence). The CDR3 covers 14 residues. The CDR3 loop is CASSFPTGQETQYF. The CDR3 DNA follows: TGTGCCAGCAGCTTTCCCACAGGCCAAGAGACCCAGTACTTC.

The CDR3 here is CASSLAARGIVDGYTF. In DNA, the CDR3 is TGCGCCAGCAGCTTGGCCGCCCGGGGCATAGTCGATGGCTACACCTTC. This chain links TRBV5-1 with TRBJ1-2, with D perhaps TRBD1 (5 bases). CDR1 and CDR2 from the germline V gene are SGHRS and YFSETQ. This CDR3 is 16 amino acids long. The V and J ends lost 0 bases and 6 bases respectively, with 18 bases between them.

The chain couples TRBV29-1 to TRBJ2-7; no definite D call. Germline V CDR1 and CDR2: SQVTM, ANQGSEA. The CDR3 extends over 12 amino acids. V dropped 6 bases and J dropped 4 bases, with 13 bases sitting between them. The CDR3 protein is CSVQTLGYEQYF. The CDR3 DNA is TGCAGCGTCCAAACCTTGGGGTACGAGCAGTACTTC.

V is TRBV14 and J is TRBJ2-2; D gene ambiguous. V was shortened by 4 bases and J by 6 bases, with 27 bases between the two germline ends. CDR1 SGHDN and CDR2 FVKESK come from the germline V gene. This CDR3 is 19 amino acids long. CDR3 nucleotides: TGTGCCAGCAGCCCTGACTTGGGAACCCTACCGACCCACGCCGGGGAGCTGTTTTTT. Its protein product is CASSPDLGTLPTHAGELFF.

The V call is TRBV27, the J call TRBJ2-7; the D gene is possibly TRBD1 (6 bases). V dropped 2 bases and J dropped 0 bases, with 17 bases sitting between them. The CDR3 sequence is 17 residues long. CDR1 is MNHEY, CDR2 SMNVEV, per germline (reference sequence). CDR3 sequence (DNA): TGTGCCAGCAGTTTAAAATGGCTTGAGACAGGCTCCTACGAGCAGTACTTC. As protein: CASSLKWLETGSYEQYF.

V is TRBV5-6 and J is TRBJ2-3; D is unresolved. This CDR3 contains 14 residues. The V gene lost 7 bases and the J gene lost 0 bases, with 12 bases spanning the gap. The germline gives CDR1 SGHDT, CDR2 YYEEEE. CDR3 sequence reads: CASGNRASTDTQYF. For the CDR3, the DNA is TGTGCCAGCGGCAACCGAGCTAGCACAGATACGCAGTATTTT.

The chain links TRBV5-5 to TRBJ2-7; 7 bases map to TRBD1. The CDR3 runs 16 residues. The germline V gene has CDR1 SGHKS and CDR2 YYEKEE (reference sequence). V dropped 0 bases and J dropped 2; count of bases not matched to a gene: 8. The CDR3 loop reads CASSLATGQITYEQYF. The CDR3 nucleotides are TGTGCCAGCAGCTTGGCCACGGGACAGATTACCTACGAGCAGTACTTC. Full variable domain (rest looked up from reference TRBV5-5 and TRBJ2-7): DAGVTQSPTHLIKTRGQQVTLRCSPISGHKSVSWYQQVLGQGPQFIFQYYEKEERGRGNFPDRFSARQFPNYSSELNVNALLLGDSALYLCASSLATGQITYEQYFGPGTRLTVT.

The V call is TRBV30, the J call TRBJ2-3; 7 positions agree with TRBD2. The length of the CDR3 is 13 residues. The ends lost 4 bases at V and 5 bases at J; junction bases unmatched: 6. The germline V gene encodes CDR1 GTSNPN and CDR2 SVGIG (reference sequence). The CDR3 coding sequence is TGTGCCTGGAATTCAGCGGGAAGAGATACGCAGTATTTT. Amino acids: CAWNSAGRDTQYF. Full variable domain (missing parts from reference TRBV30 and TRBJ2-3): SQTIHQWPATLVQPVGSPLSLECTVEGTSNPNLYWYRQAAGRGLQLLFYSVGIGQISSEVPQNLSASRPQDRQFILSSKKLLLSDSGFYLCAWNSAGRDTQYFGPGTRLTVL.

This chain joins TRBV29-1 and TRBJ1-5; D perhaps matches TRBD1 (5 bases). CDR1 is SQVTM and CDR2 is ANQGSEA in the germline V gene. Trimming removed 5 bases from V and 1 base from J, with 9 bases in between. The CDR3 has 13 residues. The CDR3 region is CSVRRGSNQPQHF. CDR3 sequence (DNA): TGCAGCGTTCGGAGGGGAAGCAATCAGCCCCAGCATTTT.

The CDR3 here is CASSLSRTPSSYEQYF. In DNA form, the CDR3 reads TGTGCCAGCAGTTTATCCAGGACTCCGAGCTCCTACGAGCAGTACTTC. The V call is TRBV27, the J call TRBJ2-7, with TRBD2 as a possible D gene (5 bases). This CDR3 comprises 16 residues. With 0 bases removed from V and 0 bases from J, the gap between germline ends came to 12 bases. CDR1 is MNHEY, CDR2 SMNVEV, per germline (reference sequence).

The chain uses TRBV5-5 and TRBJ2-7, with TRBD2 matching over 7 bases. The CDR3 length is 17 residues. V was clipped by 6 bases and J by 5 bases; unmatched bases: 20. Germline lookup yields CDR1 SGHKS and CDR2 YYEKEE (reference sequence). CDR3 nucleotides: TGTGCCAGCAAAGCATTTGGAGCGGGGCATTTTCAGGACGAGCAGTACTTC. As protein: CASKAFGAGHFQDEQYF.

The gene calls are TRBV9 and TRBJ1-2; 7 bases are a match to TRBD1. This CDR3 comprises 13 residues. V shed 4 bases, J shed 5 bases, and the junction held 5 bases outside the gene matches. Germline V lookup: CDR1 SGDLS, CDR2 YYNGEE. CDR3 loop: CASSTQTGYGYTF. CDR3 in DNA: TGTGCCAGCAGCACCCAGACAGGGTATGGCTACACCTTC.

The V call is TRBV4-1, the J call TRBJ2-3; 7 nucleotides match TRBD1. Trimming removed 3 bases from V and 2 bases from J; junction bases left unmatched: 2. The CDR3 has 14 amino acids. Germline CDR1 and CDR2: MGHRA and YSYEKL. Here the CDR3 DNA reads TGCGCCAGCAGCCAGACAGGGCACACAGATACGCAGTATTTT. It specifies CASSQTGHTDTQYF.

The rearrangement joins TRBV18 to TRBJ2-1; D unclear. V was shortened by 2 bases and J by 7 bases, with 12 bases between the two germline ends. CDR1 is KGHSH, CDR2 LQKENI, per germline. The CDR3 is 14 residues long. CDR3 in amino acids: CASSPGNVWNEQFF. DNA for the CDR3: TGTGCCAGCTCACCAGGAAACGTTTGGAATGAGCAGTTCTTC.

Only a few counts were recorded for this clone. This chain connects TRBV9 to TRBJ2-2; 7 bases fit TRBD2. The CDR3 is made up of 15 amino acids. Losses at the gene ends were 0 bases for V and 4 bases for J; bases not matched to a gene: 3. In germline, CDR1 is SGDLS, CDR2 YYNGEE. The CDR3 DNA sequence: TGTGCCAGCAGCGTAGAAGCGGGAAGCACCGGGGAGCTGTTTTTT. Translating it yields CASSVEAGSTGELFF.

The chain employs TRBV6-5 and TRBJ1-2, with no clear D. Germline CDR1 reads MNHEY; CDR2 reads SVGAGI. V lost 2 bases and J lost 8, with 6 bases in between. CDR3 length: 11 amino acids. The CDR3 DNA reads as TGTGCCAGCAGTTACGGACGCGGCTACACCTTC. Protein: CASSYGRGYTF.

This chain connects TRBV28 to TRBJ2-7; tentatively, D is TRBD1 (6 bases). Between the trimmed V and J ends, which lost 4 bases and 3 bases, there was a span of 16 bases. Germline values: CDR1 MDHEN, CDR2 SYDVKM. The CDR3 runs to 15 residues. CDR3 sequence reads: CASSSDHKGGYEQYF. The CDR3 bases are TGTGCCAGCAGTTCCGACCACAAAGGGGGCTACGAGCAGTACTTC.

This clone was counted a single time. The chain has TRBV9 and TRBJ2-1; TRBD2 aligns across 7 bases. Unmatched junction bases numbered 4, after V lost 4 bases and J lost 0 bases. Germline V CDR1 and CDR2: SGDLS, YYNGEE. This CDR3 spans 15 amino acids. CDR3 residues: CASSLTSASYNEQFF. The CDR3 region has the DNA TGTGCCAGCAGCCTAACTAGCGCCTCCTACAATGAGCAGTTCTTC. Variable domain in full (rest from reference TRBV9 and TRBJ2-1): DSGVTQTPKHLITATGQRVTLRCSPRSGDLSVYWYQQSLDQGLQFLIQYYNGEERAKGNILERFSAQQFPDLHSELNLSSLELGDSALYFCASSLTSASYNEQFFGPGTRLTVL.